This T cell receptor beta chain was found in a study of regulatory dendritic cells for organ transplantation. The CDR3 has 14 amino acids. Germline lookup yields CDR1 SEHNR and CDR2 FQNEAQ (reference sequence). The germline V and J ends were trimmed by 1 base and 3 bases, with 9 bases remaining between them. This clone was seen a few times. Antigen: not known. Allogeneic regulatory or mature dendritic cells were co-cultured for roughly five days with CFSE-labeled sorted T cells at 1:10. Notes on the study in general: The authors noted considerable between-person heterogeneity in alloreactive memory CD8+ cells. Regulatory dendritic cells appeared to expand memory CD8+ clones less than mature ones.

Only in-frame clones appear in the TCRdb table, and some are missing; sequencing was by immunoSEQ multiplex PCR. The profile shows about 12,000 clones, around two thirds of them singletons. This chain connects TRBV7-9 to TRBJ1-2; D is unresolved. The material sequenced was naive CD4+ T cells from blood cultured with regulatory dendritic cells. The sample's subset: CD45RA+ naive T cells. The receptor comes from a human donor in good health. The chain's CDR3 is CASSLVSTDYGYTF. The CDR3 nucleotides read TGTGCCAGCAGCTTAGTCTCTACCGACTATGGCTACACCTTC. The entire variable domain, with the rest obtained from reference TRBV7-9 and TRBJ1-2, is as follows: DTGVSQNPRHKITKRGQNVTFRCDPISEHNRLYWYRQTLGQGPEFLTYFQNEAQLEKSRLLSDRFSAERPKGSFSTLEIQRTEQGDSAMYLCASSLVSTDYGYTFGSGTRLTVV.